This T cell receptor (beta chain) was profiled in a study of shared clonotypes between healthy human individuals. For the study at large: Per donor, three plates held CD4 naive cells, three held CD4 memory, two held CD8 naive and one held CD8 memory. Study-level points and caveats: Donor scarcity curtailed the genetic and exposure-history diversity represented herein.

Notes on this clone: Its cognate antigen is unknown.

Germline CDR1 reads ENHRY; CDR2 reads SYGVKD. The CDR3 runs 13 residues. Between the trimmed V and J ends, which lost 2 bases and 9 bases, there was a span of 13 bases. Subsets obtained from CD4+ cells comprised CD45RA+ naive and CD45RA-negative memory cells. Authors' processing steps: Because ImmunoSEQ provided only junction sequences with no quality scores, the filtering differed. Repertoires were generated with immunoSEQ multiplex PCR, while TCRdb's copy carries only in-frame clones and drops some. Clonal size and the V and J genes are those of that table, whereas D and trimming came from the DNA. The sample yields 2 million or so clones, approximately 95% seen once.

The sample comprised naive CD4+ T cells sorted from blood. Described subset: CD45RA+ positively selected. The chain employs TRBV10-3 and TRBJ2-5, with a weak D call TRBD2 (5 bases). The sequence was obtained from a man between 18 and 35 years old in good health. The CDR3 loop reads CAISEGLRDAQYF. CDR3 bases: TGTGCCATCAGTGAGGGACTGAGAGACGCCCAGTACTTC.